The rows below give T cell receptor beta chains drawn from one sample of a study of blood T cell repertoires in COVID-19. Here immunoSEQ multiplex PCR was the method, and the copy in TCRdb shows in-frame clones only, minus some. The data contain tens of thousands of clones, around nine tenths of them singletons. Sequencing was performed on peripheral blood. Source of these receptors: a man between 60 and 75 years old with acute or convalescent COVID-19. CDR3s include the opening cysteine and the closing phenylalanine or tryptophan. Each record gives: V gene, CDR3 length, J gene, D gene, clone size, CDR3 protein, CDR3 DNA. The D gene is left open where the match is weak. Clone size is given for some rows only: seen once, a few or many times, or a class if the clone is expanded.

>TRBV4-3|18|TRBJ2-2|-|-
CASSQEFSPLGATGELFF
TGCGCCAGCAGCCAAGAATTTTCTCCGTTGGGGGCCACCGGGGAGCTGTTTTTT
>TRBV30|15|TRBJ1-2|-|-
CAWSWSLSTVSGYTF
TGTGCCTGGAGCTGGTCTCTTTCTACCGTATCCGGCTACACCTTC
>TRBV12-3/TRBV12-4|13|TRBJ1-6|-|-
CASSSGRGSPLHF
TGTGCCAGCAGCTCCGGACGAGGGTCACCCCTCCACTTT
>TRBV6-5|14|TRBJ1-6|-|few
CASSSRGGRSPLHF
TGTGCCAGCAGTTCCCGGGGGGGCAGGTCACCCCTCCACTTT
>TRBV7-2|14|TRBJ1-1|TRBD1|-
CASSTGTGGTEAFF
TGTGCCAGCAGCACTGGGACAGGGGGAACTGAAGCTTTCTTT
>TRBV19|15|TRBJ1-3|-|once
CASSTPGGERNTIYF
TGTGCCAGTAGTACGCCCGGGGGAGAAAGAAACACCATATATTTT
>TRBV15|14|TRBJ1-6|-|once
CATSQGGETSPLHF
TGTGCCACCAGCCAAGGGGGGGAGACTTCACCCCTCCACTTT
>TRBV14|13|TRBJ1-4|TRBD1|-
CASSGDSYEKLFF
TGTGCCAGCAGCGGGGACAGCTATGAAAAACTGTTTTTT
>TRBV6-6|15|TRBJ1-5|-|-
CASSDPGQPNQPQHF
TGTGCCAGCAGTGACCCCGGACAGCCCAATCAGCCCCAGCATTTT
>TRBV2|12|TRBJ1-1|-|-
CASSEVPPAAFF
TGTGCCAGCAGTGAAGTCCCCCCTGCGGCTTTCTTT
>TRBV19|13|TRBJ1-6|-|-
CATGRVTNSPLHF
TGTGCCACTGGGAGAGTCACGAATTCACCCCTCCACTTT
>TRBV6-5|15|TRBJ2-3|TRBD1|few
CASSYRGQGADTQYF
TGTGCCAGCAGTTACCGGGGACAGGGGGCAGATACGCAGTATTTT
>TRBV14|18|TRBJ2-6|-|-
CASSQPPSRSGGANVLTF
TGTGCCAGCAGCCAACCGCCCTCACGCAGCGGCGGGGCCAACGTCCTGACTTTC
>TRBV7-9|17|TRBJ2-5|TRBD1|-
CASSFLVDRGQKETQYF
TGTGCCAGCAGCTTTTTAGTGGACAGGGGGCAGAAAGAGACCCAGTACTTC
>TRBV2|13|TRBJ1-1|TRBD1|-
CASRGQGRTEAFF
TGTGCCAGCAGGGGACAGGGACGCACTGAAGCTTTCTTT
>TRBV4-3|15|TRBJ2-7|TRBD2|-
CASSQGLAGDYEQYF
TGCGCCAGCAGCCAAGGACTAGCGGGGGACTACGAGCAGTACTTC
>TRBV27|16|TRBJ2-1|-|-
CASSLTRTISYNEQFF
TGTGCCAGCAGTTTAACCCGGACAATCTCCTACAATGAGCAGTTCTTC
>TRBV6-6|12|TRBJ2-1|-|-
CASRQASNEQFF
TGTGCCAGCAGGCAGGCCTCCAATGAGCAGTTCTTC
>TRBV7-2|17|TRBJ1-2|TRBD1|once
CASSLPTSEGDRGGYTF
TGTGCCAGCAGCTTACCTACAAGTGAGGGGGACAGGGGAGGCTACACCTTC
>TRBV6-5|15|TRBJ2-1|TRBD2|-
CASSFIAGTGNEQFF
TGTGCCAGCAGTTTCATAGCGGGGACCGGGAATGAGCAGTTCTTC
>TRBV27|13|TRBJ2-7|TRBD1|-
CATGWTGGIEQYF
TGTGCCACCGGGTGGACAGGGGGCATCGAGCAGTACTTC
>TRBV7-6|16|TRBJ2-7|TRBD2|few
CASSLGGPSGGYEQYF
TGTGCCAGCAGCTTAGGTGGGCCTAGCGGGGGCTACGAGCAGTACTTC
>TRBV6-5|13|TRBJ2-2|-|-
CASSSGGVGELFF
TGTGCCAGCAGCTCTGGAGGGGTCGGGGAGCTGTTTTTT
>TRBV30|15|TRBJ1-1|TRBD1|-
CAWSIPGQVNTEAFF
TGTGCCTGGAGTATACCTGGACAGGTGAACACTGAAGCTTTCTTT
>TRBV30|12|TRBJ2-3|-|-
CAWTTGADTQYF
TGTGCCTGGACGACGGGGGCAGATACGCAGTATTTT
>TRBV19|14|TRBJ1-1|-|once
CASRGRAMNTEAFF
TGTGCCAGTAGGGGCAGGGCCATGAACACTGAAGCTTTCTTT
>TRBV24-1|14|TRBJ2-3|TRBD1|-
CATGSGGGSDTQYF
TGTGCCACCGGATCAGGGGGCGGATCGGATACGCAGTATTTT
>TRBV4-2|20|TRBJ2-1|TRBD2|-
CASSSTGGGAAQSSYNEQFF
TGTGCCAGCAGCTCTACGGGCGGGGGGGCAGCACAGAGCTCCTACAATGAGCAGTTCTTC
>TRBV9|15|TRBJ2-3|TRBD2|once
CASSPTSGYTDTQYF
TGTGCCAGCAGCCCTACTAGCGGATACACAGATACGCAGTATTTT
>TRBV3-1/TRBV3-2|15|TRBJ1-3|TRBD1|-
CASSAEGAQGNTIYF
TGTGCCAGCAGCGCCGAGGGGGCGCAGGGAAACACCATATATTTT
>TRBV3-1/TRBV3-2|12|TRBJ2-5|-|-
CASSQVVETQYF
TGTGCCAGCAGCCAAGTCGTGGAGACCCAGTACTTC
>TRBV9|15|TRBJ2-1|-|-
CASSITSSQGAEQFF
TGTGCCAGCAGCATCACTAGCTCACAAGGTGCCGAGCAGTTCTTC
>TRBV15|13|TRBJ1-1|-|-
CATSRDLRAEAFF
TGTGCCACCAGCAGAGACCTTCGGGCTGAAGCTTTCTTT
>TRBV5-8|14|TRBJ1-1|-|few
CASSLAPLLTEAFF
TGTGCCAGCAGCTTGGCCCCCCTGTTAACTGAAGCTTTCTTT
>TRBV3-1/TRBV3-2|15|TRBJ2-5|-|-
CASSPGTPPIMTQYF
TGTGCCAGCAGCCCAGGGACTCCTCCTATAATGACCCAGTACTTC
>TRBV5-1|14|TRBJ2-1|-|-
CASSPTTSPNEQFF
TGCGCCAGCAGCCCAACCACTAGCCCCAATGAGCAGTTCTTC
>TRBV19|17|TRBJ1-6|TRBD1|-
CASSPDRGKPYNSPLHF
TGTGCCAGTAGTCCCGACAGGGGGAAACCCTATAATTCACCCCTCCACTTT
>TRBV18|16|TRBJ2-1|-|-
CASSPGGPRYYNEQFF
TGTGCCAGCTCACCGGGGGGGCCGAGGTACTACAATGAGCAGTTCTTC
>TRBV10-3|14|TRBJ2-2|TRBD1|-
CAISPGGKGGELFF
TGTGCCATCAGTCCAGGGGGAAAGGGCGGGGAGCTGTTTTTT
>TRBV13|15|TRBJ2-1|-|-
CASSPKGQGYNEQFF
TGTGCCAGCAGCCCCAAGGGTCAGGGGTACAATGAGCAGTTCTTC
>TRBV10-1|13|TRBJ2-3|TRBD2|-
CATGGLAEDTQYF
TGCGCCACAGGGGGACTAGCGGAGGATACGCAGTATTTT
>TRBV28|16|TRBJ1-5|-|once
CASSYTPGQGNQPQHF
TGTGCCAGCAGCTACACGCCTGGGCAGGGCAATCAGCCCCAGCATTTT
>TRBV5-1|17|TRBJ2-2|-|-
CASSLAFSRWNTGELFF
TGCGCCAGCAGCTTGGCCTTTAGCAGATGGAACACCGGGGAGCTGTTTTTT
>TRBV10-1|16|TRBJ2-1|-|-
CASSDPSAAPRYEQFF
TGCGCCAGCAGTGACCCCTCGGCCGCACCGCGGTATGAGCAGTTCTTC
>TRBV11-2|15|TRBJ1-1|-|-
CASSLITSGNTEAFF
TGTGCCAGCAGCTTAATCACATCAGGGAACACTGAAGCTTTCTTT
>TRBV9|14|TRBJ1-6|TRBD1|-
CASSRDRANSPLHF
TGTGCCAGCAGCCGGGACAGGGCTAATTCACCCCTCCACTTT
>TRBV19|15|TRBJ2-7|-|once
CASKRRGGPDYEQYF
TGTGCCAGCAAAAGGAGGGGGGGCCCAGACTACGAGCAGTACTTC
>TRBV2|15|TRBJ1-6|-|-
CAISPGQGSHSPLHF
TGTGCCATTTCGCCGGGCCAAGGGAGTCATTCACCCCTCCACTTT